The 29 T cell receptor beta chains in this list originate from one sample, sequenced in a study of T cell repertoires and HLA-DP antigens. This table comes from immunoSEQ multiplex PCR, and its TCRdb copy is limited to in-frame clones, with some not included. Of some 110,000 clones in the sample, about 92% were seen once. No antigen has been identified for these receptors. Material for sequencing was CD4+ T cells from PBMCs. These receptors were obtained from a woman between 18 and 29 years old in good health and CMV-seronegative.

The genes are TRBV20-1 and TRBJ2-5, with no clear D. CDR1 is DFQATT and CDR2 is SNEGSKA in the germline V gene (reference sequence). The CDR3 is made up of 10 amino acids. The CDR3 sequence is CSPGQETQYF. The DNA for the CDR3 is TGCAGCCCGGGCCAAGAGACCCAGTACTTC.

This clone was seen repeatedly, ten times or more. The junction departs from germline at one end; a sequencing error may be responsible. The chain employs TRBV29-1 and TRBJ2-3; D is ambiguous. CDR1 is SQVTM, CDR2 ANQGSEA, per germline. The length of the CDR3 is 16 residues. CDR3 loop: CSVEGYSIRSTDTQYF. CDR3 nucleotide sequence: TGCAGCGTCGAAGGATACAGTATCAGGAGCACAGATACGCAGTATTTT.

The rearrangement joins TRBV29-1 to TRBJ1-2, with D possibly matching TRBD1 (5 bases). Germline CDR1 is SQVTM and CDR2 is ANQGSEA. V gave up 8 bases and J gave up 7 bases, with 23 bases separating them. CDR3 length equals 14 residues. Written as DNA, the CDR3 is TGCAGCCTTCTAGGGGACTGGGGGTGGGGTGGCTACACCTTC. This sequence encodes CSLLGDWGWGGYTF.

J is TRBJ2-3 and V is TRBV11-3; 8 bases line up with TRBD2. The CDR3 sequence is 15 residues long. V trimming: 6 bases; J trimming: 4 bases; junction bases outside the gene matches: 9. Looked up from germline, CDR1 is SGHNT and CDR2 is YENEEA. The CDR3 sequence is CASSLGTSNSDTQYF. The CDR3 bases are TGTGCCAGCAGTCTCGGGACTAGTAATTCAGATACGCAGTATTTT. Looking up the rest from reference TRBV11-3 and TRBJ2-3 gives the full variable domain: EAGVVQSPRYKIIEKKQPVAFWCNPISGHNTLYWYLQNLGQGPELLIRYENEEAVDDSQLPKDRFSAERLKGVDSTLKIQPAELGDSAVYLCASSLGTSNSDTQYFGPGTRLTVL.

The J gene is TRBJ2-4, the V gene TRBV5-4; D perhaps matches TRBD2 (5 bases). The CDR3 contains 15 residues. V dropped 0 bases and J dropped 1 base, with 8 bases sitting between them. Germline V gene lookup returns CDR1 SGHNT and CDR2 YYREEE (reference sequence). The chain's CDR3 is CASSLVGVAKNIQYF. The CDR3, as DNA: TGTGCCAGCAGCTTGGTCGGGGTGGCCAAAAACATTCAGTACTTC.

The V and J genes are TRBV7-3 and TRBJ1-1; D ambiguous. CDR1 is SGHTA and CDR2 is FQGTGA in the germline V gene. Trimming stripped 0 bases from V and 1 base from J, with 6 bases between. The CDR3 consists of 14 residues. The CDR3 loop is CASSLTKENTEAFF. The CDR3, as DNA: TGTGCCAGCAGCTTAACAAAGGAGAACACTGAAGCTTTCTTT.

This rearrangement joins TRBV28 to TRBJ1-1; the D gene is possibly TRBD1 (5 bases). V was cut by 2 bases and J by 1 base, with 11 bases left in between. Per germline, CDR1 MDHEN and CDR2 SYDVKM. This CDR3 is 15 amino acids long. CDR3: CASSLGGAKNTEAFF. The CDR3 DNA reads as TGTGCCAGCAGTTTAGGAGGGGCTAAGAACACTGAAGCTTTCTTT.

Of note for this clone: Germline and junction disagree at one end, which may indicate a read error. The chain couples TRBV6-6 to TRBJ1-5; D remains ambiguous. The germline V gene has CDR1 MNHNY and CDR2 SVGAGI (reference sequence). The CDR3 sequence is 14 residues long. Here the CDR3 reads CASSNSHSNQPQHF. The CDR3 bases are TGTGCCAGCAGTAACTCCCATAGCAATCAGCCCCAGCATTTT.

This clone has just a few counts. The chain links TRBV5-6 to TRBJ1-2, with D perhaps TRBD1 (6 bases). V was trimmed by 4 bases and J by 6 bases, leaving 16 bases between them. This CDR3 contains 14 residues. Germline V gene data show CDR1 as SGHDT and CDR2 as YYEEEE. DNA of the CDR3: TGTGCCAGCAGCCCCTCAAGGACAGCCCATGGCTACACCTTC. Its translation: CASSPSRTAHGYTF.

CDR3 loop: CASSWGQGPNQPQHF. The CDR3 region has the DNA TGTGCCAGCAGCTGGGGACAGGGACCGAATCAGCCCCAGCATTTT. The chain uses TRBV5-6 and TRBJ1-5, with 9 bases identical to TRBD1. Germline CDR1 is SGHDT and CDR2 is YYEEEE. V dropped 3 bases and J dropped 4; count of bases not matched to a gene: 5. The CDR3 contains 15 residues. The whole variable domain, remainder taken from reference TRBV5-6 and TRBJ1-5, is DAGVTQSPTHLIKTRGQQVTLRCSPKSGHDTVSWYQQALGQGPQFIFQYYEEEERQRGNFPDRFSGHQFPNYSSELNVNALLLGDSALYLCASSWGQGPNQPQHFGDGTRLSIL.

The chain uses TRBV7-2 and TRBJ2-7, with no clear D. The CDR3 runs to 15 residues. V dropped 0 bases and J dropped 2 bases, with 11 bases sitting between them. CDR1 is SGHTA and CDR2 is FQGNSA in the germline V gene. In DNA form, the CDR3 reads TGTGCCAGCAGCTTAGCCGGTGGGGATACCTACGAGCAGTACGTC. Its protein is CASSLAGGDTYEQYV.

The chain couples TRBV7-9 to TRBJ1-1; a weak D match, TRBD1 (5 bases). Germline loops: CDR1 SEHNR, CDR2 FQNEAQ (reference sequence). This CDR3 is 14 amino acids long. Trimming took off 2 bases at V and 6 bases at J, with 13 bases between the two ends. The CDR3 protein is CASSLPGFGAEAFF. The CDR3 region has the DNA TGTGCCAGCAGCTTACCAGGGTTTGGGGCTGAAGCTTTCTTT.

The rearrangement joins TRBV14 to TRBJ2-5; possible D gene TRBD2, 5 bases. Trimming pared 3 bases from V and 5 bases from J, leaving 10 bases between. CDR1 and CDR2 from the germline V gene are SGHDN and FVKESK. The CDR3 is made up of 13 amino acids. CDR3 in DNA: TGTGCCAGCAGCCACACTAGGGTTGAGACCCAGTACTTC. Translating gives CASSHTRVETQYF. The entire variable domain, with the rest obtained from reference TRBV14 and TRBJ2-5, is as follows: EAGVTQFPSHSVIEKGQTVTLRCDPISGHDNLYWYRRVMGKEIKFLLHFVKESKQDESGMPNNRFLAERTGGTYSTLKVQPAELEDSGVYFCASSHTRVETQYFGPGTRLLVL.

This chain joins TRBV5-4 and TRBJ2-5, with 10 bases aligning to TRBD1. With V trimmed by 2 bases and J by 3 bases, 4 bases remained unmatched. Germline CDR1 and CDR2: SGHNT and YYREEE (reference sequence). This CDR3 has 15 residues. CDR3 DNA: TGTGCCAGCAGCTTCCGGGACAGGGGAAAAGAGACCCAGTACTTC. Residues: CASSFRDRGKETQYF.

The chain has TRBV7-3 and TRBJ2-1, with 7 bases that match TRBD1. Trimming took 2 bases from V and 3 from J; bases not matched to a gene: 4. The germline V gene has CDR1 SGHTA and CDR2 FQGTGA. The CDR3 contains 15 residues. CDR3 amino acids: CASSLEGANYNEQFF. The CDR3 DNA reads as TGTGCCAGCAGCTTAGAGGGGGCTAACTACAATGAGCAGTTCTTC.

This chain links TRBV5-4 with TRBJ1-5; a weak D match, TRBD1 (5 bases). CDR3 length: 14 residues. From germline, CDR1 is SGHNT and CDR2 YYREEE (reference sequence). V lost 4 bases, J lost 0 bases, and 8 bases lay in between. In nucleotides, the CDR3 is TGTGCCAGCAGCGAAGGGGTTAGCAATCAGCCCCAGCATTTT. Its protein is CASSEGVSNQPQHF.

The chain couples TRBV28 to TRBJ1-5; 9 nucleotides agree with TRBD1. Germline assignment: CDR1 MDHEN and CDR2 SYDVKM. The CDR3 loop spans 15 amino acids. V dropped 6 bases and J dropped 4; count of bases not matched to a gene: 7. The CDR3 region has the DNA TGTGCCAGCAGCCGCCGGGACAGGGCAAATCAGCCCCAGCATTTT. Amino acids: CASSRRDRANQPQHF.

This clone has a single count. V and J are TRBV25-1 and TRBJ1-2, with D unresolved. V gave up 3 bases and J gave up 1 base, with 12 bases separating them. The CDR3 loop spans 15 amino acids. Germline CDR1 is MGHDK and CDR2 is SYGVNS. Here the CDR3 reads CASSEYGGYNYGYTF. In nucleotides, the CDR3 is TGTGCCAGCAGTGAGTACGGAGGATATAACTATGGCTACACCTTC.

The gene calls are TRBV6-6 and TRBJ1-3; TRBD1 matches at 10 bases. Trimming took 4 bases from V and 4 from J; bases not matched to a gene: 7. This CDR3 region has 16 residues. Germline V CDR1 and CDR2: MNHNY, SVGAGI (reference sequence). The CDR3 spells CASSSGTGVTGNTIYF. Written as DNA, the CDR3 is TGTGCCAGCAGTTCCGGGACAGGGGTGACGGGAAACACCATATATTTT.

The rearrangement links TRBV7-2 to TRBJ1-2; D call uncertain. The V gene's germline CDR1 is SGHTA and CDR2 FQGNSA. V lost 1 base and J 2 bases, leaving 11 bases between the germline ends. This CDR3 contains 15 residues. The CDR3 here is CASSLGLIENYGYTF. CDR3 in DNA: TGTGCCAGCAGCTTAGGGTTGATAGAAAACTATGGCTACACCTTC.

V and J are TRBV21-1 and TRBJ1-4; the table's D call, TRBD1, has no DNA check behind it. TRBV21-1 is labeled a pseudogene. This CDR3 is 15 amino acids long. CDR3 sequence: CASSNDRRMNEKLFF. The CDR3, as DNA: TGTGCCAGCAGCAACGACAGAAGGATGAATGAAAAACTGTTTTTT.

The chain links TRBV4-3 to TRBJ2-7, with TRBD2 matching over 13 bases. Germline V gene sequence: CDR1 LGHNA, CDR2 YSLEER. There are 17 residues in the CDR3. Germline trimming cut 1 base from V and 2 bases from J; bases unmatched to any gene: 5. In nucleotides, the CDR3 is TGCGCCAGCAGCCAAGGGACTAGCGGGGGCGTCACCTACGAGCAGTACGTC. This sequence encodes CASSQGTSGGVTYEQYV.

This chain connects TRBV6-5 to TRBJ2-7; 7 nucleotides align to TRBD1. CDR3 length: 15 amino acids. Trimming at V came to 5 bases and at J to 0 bases, leaving 7 bases not matched to a gene. Germline V gives CDR1 MNHEY, CDR2 SVGAGI. CDR3 DNA sequence: TGTGCCAGCAGTGCGACAGGGATGAGCTCCTACGAGCAGTACGTC. It specifies CASSATGMSSYEQYV.

The chain recombines TRBV4-3 with TRBJ2-2; tentatively, D is TRBD1 (5 bases). The CDR3 sequence is 15 residues long. Germline CDR1 reads LGHNA; CDR2 reads YSLEER. Trimming pared 2 bases from V and 1 base from J, leaving 8 bases between. The CDR3: CASSQRGGNTGELFF. The CDR3 DNA is TGCGCCAGCAGCCAAAGGGGCGGGAACACCGGGGAGCTGTTTTTT.

This clone appeared a single time. This chain connects TRBV7-8 to TRBJ2-2, with 8 bases aligning to TRBD1. CDR1 and CDR2 from the germline V gene are SGHVS and FQNEAQ. J gave up 4 bases and V 4 bases, and 5 bases lay outside the gene matches. This CDR3 comprises 15 residues. The CDR3 is CASSSRTGPTGELFF. CDR3 sequence (DNA): TGTGCCAGCAGCTCCCGGACAGGGCCCACCGGGGAGCTGTTTTTT.

V usage is TRBV19 and J usage is TRBJ2-3, with 8 nucleotides matching TRBD2. CDR3 length: 18 residues. From germline, CDR1 is LNHDA and CDR2 SQIVND (reference sequence). V shed 7 bases, J shed 8 bases, and the junction held 23 bases outside the gene matches. The chain's CDR3 is CASKSLRASGPHGATQYF. The CDR3 DNA is TGTGCCAGTAAGTCTCTTCGGGCTAGCGGGCCCCATGGGGCTACGCAGTATTTT.

The chain recombines TRBV27 with TRBJ1-2, with a tentative D call TRBD1 (6 bases). This CDR3 comprises 14 residues. V lost 5 bases and J 6 bases, leaving 16 bases between the germline ends. The germline CDR1 and CDR2 sequences are MNHEY and SMNVEV (reference sequence). The CDR3 spells CASSTAGGDNGYTF. Here the CDR3 DNA reads TGTGCCAGCAGTACTGCGGGCGGGGACAATGGCTACACCTTC.

This clone came up once. The CDR3 DNA reads as TGTGCCAGCAGCGTTAGTGCAGGGCGCACAGATACGCAGTATTTT. This translates into CASSVSAGRTDTQYF. The chain has TRBV9 and TRBJ2-3, with D possibly being TRBD1 (5 bases). CDR1 is SGDLS, CDR2 YYNGEE, per germline. The CDR3 has 15 residues. Trimming took 2 bases from V and 1 from J, leaving 11 bases between them.

The chain carries TRBV18 and TRBJ2-1; TRBD1 matches 9 bases. V lost 3 bases and J lost 6; bases outside the gene matches: 6. The CDR3 contains 15 residues. The germline V gene encodes CDR1 KGHSH and CDR2 LQKENI. The CDR3 nucleotides are TGTGCCAGCTCACCGGGGACAGGGTATACCAATGAGCAGTTCTTC. Translation: CASSPGTGYTNEQFF.